The 7 T cell receptor beta chains below were found in one sample sequenced in a study of blood T cell repertoires in COVID-19. Some clones are missing from TCRdb's copy, which holds only in-frame ones; the method was immunoSEQ multiplex PCR. The sample yields 270,000 or so clones, about nine tenths seen once. Sequenced: peripheral blood. The source is a woman aged 25 to 39 with COVID-19, enrolled during active disease.

The chain recombines TRBV29-1 with TRBJ2-3; maybe TRBD1 (6 bases). V was cut by 2 bases and J by 1 base, with 13 bases left in between. The CDR3 runs to 15 residues. Germline lookup yields CDR1 SQVTM and CDR2 ANQGSEA. The CDR3 is CSVEKYPGGTDTQYF. The DNA of the CDR3 is TGCAGCGTTGAAAAGTATCCAGGGGGCACAGATACGCAGTATTTT.

The rearrangement joins TRBV18 to TRBJ1-1; D is possibly TRBD1 (6 bases). Germline V CDR1 and CDR2: KGHSH, LQKENI. CDR3 length: 13 residues. Deletions cut 8 bases from V and 1 base from J, with 11 bases between. The CDR3 spells CASTRGQNTEAFF. The CDR3 coding sequence is TGTGCCAGCACTAGGGGACAGAACACTGAAGCTTTCTTT.

The CDR3, as DNA: TGTGCCAGCAGTAGGACAGCCTCCTACGAGCAGTACTTC. Its protein product is CASSRTASYEQYF. This chain connects TRBV27 to TRBJ2-7; D may be TRBD1 (6 bases). Germline CDR1 and CDR2: MNHEY and SMNVEV (reference sequence). The CDR3 has 13 residues. Trimming took 5 bases from V and 0 from J, leaving 8 bases between them.

With respect to this clone: This same CDR3 is encoded by further DNA sequences in the sample. The chain couples TRBV7-9 to TRBJ1-1, with a tentative D call TRBD1 (6 bases). CDR3 length: 15 residues. Germline CDR1 SEHNR, CDR2 FQNEAQ (reference sequence). Trimming pared 3 bases from V and 1 base from J, leaving 12 bases between. CDR3 protein: CASSLGGGRNTEAFF. In DNA form, the CDR3 reads TGTGCCAGCAGCTTGGGAGGGGGACGGAACACTGAAGCTTTCTTT.

The chain has TRBV25-1 and TRBJ1-6; weak D call: TRBD1 (6 bases). This CDR3 has 15 residues. Looked up from germline, CDR1 is MGHDK and CDR2 is SYGVNS. Trimming cost V 6 bases and J 0 bases, with 9 bases left between them. The chain's CDR3 is CASSSDSSYNSPLHF. The CDR3 DNA reads TGTGCCAGCAGCTCGGACAGCTCCTATAATTCACCCCTCCACTTT.

In the case of this clone: In the same sample, other DNA sequences code for this CDR3. The chain carries TRBV4-1 and TRBJ2-5; no clear D gene. The V gene lost 0 bases and the J gene lost 3 bases, with 5 bases spanning the gap. The CDR3 length is 13 residues. Germline CDR1 MGHRA, CDR2 YSYEKL. CDR3 region: CASSQDPEETQYF. DNA for the CDR3: TGCGCCAGCAGCCAAGATCCCGAAGAGACCCAGTACTTC.

The chain carries TRBV6-5 and TRBJ1-1, with D unresolved. Germline V gene data show CDR1 as MNHEY and CDR2 as SVGAGI. The CDR3 covers 14 residues. V lost 6 bases to trimming and J lost 4 bases, with 15 bases between them. The CDR3 region has the DNA TGTGCCAGCAGAGTGGAGAGGTTGGGCACTGAAGCTTTCTTT. It encodes CASRVERLGTEAFF.